The source of this TCR beta chain is a study of cytomegalovirus exposure and HLA in healthy donors. The CDR3 loop spans 16 amino acids. Germline CDR1 reads SGHTA; CDR2 reads FQGNSA. V gave up 5 bases and J gave up 0 bases; unmatched junction bases: 5. In its sample, this clone was seen once. TCRdb's table, derived via immunoSEQ multiplex PCR, lists solely in-frame clones and lacks some. The repertoire has 250,000 to 300,000 clones, 80% to 90% of them found once; the top ten carry less than 1.2%. Input material: PBMCs. This sequence originates from a woman between 18 and 30 years old in good health and CMV-seronegative. V is TRBV7-2 and J is TRBJ2-7, with TRBD2 matching over 12 bases. CDR3 nucleotide sequence: TGTGCCAGCAGCCATCCTAGCGGGGGGGGCTCCTACGAGCAGTACTTC. Amino acids: CASSHPSGGGSYEQYF. The whole variable domain, filled in from reference TRBV7-2 and TRBJ2-7, reads GAGVSQSPSNKVTEKGKDVELRCDPISGHTALYWYRQSLGQGLEFLIYFQGNSAPDKSGLPSDRFSAERTGGSVSTLTIQRTQQEDSAVYLCASSHPSGGGSYEQYFGPGTRLTVT.